The TCR beta chain under discussion was sequenced for a study of blood T cells in healthy people across ages. Researchers report isolating at least 6 million PBMCs per sample. The use of a sample-barcoded 5' primer and a J-beta primer mix characterized a second PCR of roughly 6 to 12 cycles. Through a template-switch adaptor with 12 random nucleotides, each cDNA molecule received a tag. TCRdb reprocessed the 5' RACE reads via MiXCR and lists one record per CDR3 protein. This repertoire shows more than 450,000 distinct CDR3 sequences, roughly a quarter found once; its top ten account for approximately 4%. The V segment lost 2 bases and the J segment 2 bases; nucleotides outside the gene matches: 6. The CDR3 spans 16 residues. Germline V lookup: CDR1 MRHNA, CDR2 SNTAGT. Findings of the study overall: Diversity was higher, and naive CD4+ cells more numerous, in long-lived donors than in aged donors.

This clonotype has more than one count but fewer than ten. Its cognate antigen is unknown. A further study also used this sample, focusing on T cells of mothers and their children.

The chain is built from TRBV6-4 and TRBJ2-7, with 10 bases matching TRBD1. The sample consisted of blood. This sequence was found in a boy under 10 years old in good health. This chain's CDR3 is CASSDRTGGATYEQYF. In DNA, the CDR3 is TGTGCCAGCAGTGACAGGACAGGGGGTGCCACCTACGAGCAGTACTTC.